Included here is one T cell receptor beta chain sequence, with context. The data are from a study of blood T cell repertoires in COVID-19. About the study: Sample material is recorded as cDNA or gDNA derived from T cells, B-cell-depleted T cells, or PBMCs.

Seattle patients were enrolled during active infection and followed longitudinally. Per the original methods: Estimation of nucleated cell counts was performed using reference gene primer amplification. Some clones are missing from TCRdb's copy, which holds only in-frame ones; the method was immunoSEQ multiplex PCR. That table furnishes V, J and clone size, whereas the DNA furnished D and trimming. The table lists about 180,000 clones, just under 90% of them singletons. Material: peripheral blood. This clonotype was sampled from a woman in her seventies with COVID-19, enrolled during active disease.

The CDR3 loop is CASSLGSGYTDTQYF. The DNA for the CDR3 is TGCGCCAGCAGCTTGGGTAGCGGTTACACAGATACGCAGTATTTT. The chain uses TRBV5-1 and TRBJ2-3, with D possibly TRBD2 on 6 matching bases. Trimming shortened V by 0 bases and J by 2 bases, and 10 bases separated the two germline ends. Germline values: CDR1 SGHRS, CDR2 YFSETQ. The CDR3 is 15 residues long.